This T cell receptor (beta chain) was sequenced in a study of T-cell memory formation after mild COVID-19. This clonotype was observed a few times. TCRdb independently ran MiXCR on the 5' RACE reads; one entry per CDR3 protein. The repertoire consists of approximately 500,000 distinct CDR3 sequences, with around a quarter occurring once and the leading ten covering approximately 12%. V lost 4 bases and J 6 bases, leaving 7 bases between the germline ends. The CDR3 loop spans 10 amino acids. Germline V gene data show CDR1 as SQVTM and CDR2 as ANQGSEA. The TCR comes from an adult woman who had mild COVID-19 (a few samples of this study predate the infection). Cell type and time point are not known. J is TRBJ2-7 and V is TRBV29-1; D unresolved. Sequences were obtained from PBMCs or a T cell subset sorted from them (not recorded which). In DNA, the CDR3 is TGCAGCGTTGGTTCGCGCGAGCAGTACTTC. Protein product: CSVGSREQYF.